These 24 T cell receptor beta chains came from one sample sequenced in a study of blood T cell repertoires in COVID-19. Data came from immunoSEQ multiplex PCR; TCRdb stores just in-frame clones and leaves some out. In the table there are around 300,000 clones, around 90% of which are singletons. Material: peripheral blood. The receptors derive from a man between 18 and 35 years old with active or convalescent COVID-19.

This clone came up once. The chain joins TRBV6-5 to TRBJ1-1; possible D gene TRBD1, 6 bases. The length of the CDR3 is 14 residues. In germline, CDR1 is MNHEY, CDR2 SVGAGI. V lost 6 bases to trimming and J lost 1 base, with 12 bases between them. CDR3 loop: CASSLGGANTEAFF. Written as DNA, the CDR3 is TGTGCCAGCAGCTTGGGGGGGGCGAACACTGAAGCTTTCTTT.

V is TRBV7-7 and J is TRBJ2-3, with D perhaps matching TRBD2 (6 bases). CDR1 is SSHAT and CDR2 is FNYEAQ in the germline V gene (reference sequence). CDR3 length: 14 residues. Trimming stripped 5 bases from V and 5 bases from J, with 14 bases between. CDR3 coding DNA: TGTGCCAGCAGCCCGGAGGTGCGGGGAGATACGCAGTATTTT. The encoded protein is CASSPEVRGDTQYF. Full variable domain (remainder filled in from reference TRBV7-7 and TRBJ2-3): GAGVSQSPRYKVTKRGQDVTLRCDPISSHATLYWYQQALGQGPEFLTYFNYEAQPDKSGLPSDRFSAERPEGSISTLTIQRTEQRDSAMYRCASSPEVRGDTQYFGPGTRLTVL.

The genes are TRBV18 and TRBJ2-7, with unresolved D. CDR1 is KGHSH, CDR2 LQKENI, per germline. Trimming removed 2 bases from V and 2 bases from J, with 10 bases in between. The CDR3 extends over 14 amino acids. The CDR3 bases are TGTGCCAGCTCACCATCAGGTGAACCCTACGAGCAGTACTTC. This sequence encodes CASSPSGEPYEQYF. The full variable domain, its missing parts supplied by reference TRBV18 and TRBJ2-7, is NAGVMQNPRHLVRRRGQEARLRCSPMKGHSHVYWYRQLPEEGLKFMVYLQKENIIDESGMPKERFSAEFPKEGPSILRIQQVVRGDSAAYFCASSPSGEPYEQYFGPGTRLTVT.

The DNA of the CDR3 is TGCGCCAGCAGCTTACAGGGTTTTAATTCACCCCTCCACTTT. Its protein is CASSLQGFNSPLHF. The chain uses TRBV5-1 and TRBJ1-6; tentatively, D is TRBD1 (6 bases). The CDR3 sequence is 14 residues long. Looked up from germline, CDR1 is SGHRS and CDR2 is YFSETQ. Trimming removed 2 bases at V and 6 bases at J, with 9 bases between. The full variable domain, in which reference TRBV5-1 and TRBJ1-6 provide the parts outside the CDR3, is KAGVTQTPRYLIKTRGQQVTLSCSPISGHRSVSWYQQTPGQGLQFLFEYFSETQRNKGNFPGRFSGRQFSNSRSEMNVSTLELGDSALYLCASSLQGFNSPLHFGNGTRLTVT.

This clone was counted only a few times. The chain uses TRBV7-9 and TRBJ1-5; D unresolved. Germline-derived CDR1 and CDR2 are SEHNR and FQNEAQ (reference sequence). The CDR3 consists of 13 residues. Trimming took off 0 bases at V and 7 bases at J, with 7 bases between the two ends. The DNA for the CDR3 is TGTGCCAGCAGCTTAGCAGGAGGCCAGCCCCAGCATTTT. This encodes CASSLAGGQPQHF.

The rearrangement uses TRBV10-1 and TRBJ2-3; D is unclear. The CDR3 sequence is 15 residues long. Trimming took 2 bases from V and 0 from J, leaving 9 bases between them. CDR1 and CDR2 from the germline V gene are WNHNN and SYGVQD (reference sequence). This chain's CDR3 is CASSEERPSTDTQYF. CDR3 DNA: TGCGCCAGCAGTGAGGAGCGCCCTAGCACAGATACGCAGTATTTT.

This rearrangement joins TRBV19 to TRBJ2-2; tentative D call: TRBD1 (5 bases). CDR1 and CDR2 (germline): LNHDA, SQIVND (reference sequence). V was trimmed by 5 bases and J by 7 bases, leaving 14 bases between them. The length of the CDR3 is 14 residues. In DNA form, the CDR3 reads TGTGCCAGTAGTGGACACCACACTTTCGGGGAGCTGTTTTTT. It is translated as CASSGHHTFGELFF. The variable domain in full, completed from reference TRBV19 and TRBJ2-2, reads DGGITQSPKYLFRKEGQNVTLSCEQNLNHDAMYWYRQDPGQGLRLIYYSQIVNDFQKGDIAEGYSVSREKKESFPLTVTSAQKNPTAFYLCASSGHHTFGELFFGEGSRLTVL.

V is TRBV5-4 and J is TRBJ2-7, with 9 bases lining up with TRBD2. V gave up 0 bases and J gave up 0 bases; unmatched junction bases: 7. Per the germline V gene, CDR1 is SGHNT and CDR2 is YYREEE (reference sequence). The length of the CDR3 is 17 residues. The CDR3 region has the DNA TGTGCCAGCAGCTTGGGACTAGCGGAGACGAGCTCCTACGAGCAGTACTTC. It specifies CASSLGLAETSSYEQYF.

CDR3 amino acids: CASSLSGQGNQPQHF. The CDR3 DNA reads TGTGCCAGCAGTTTATCGGGACAGGGGAATCAGCCCCAGCATTTT. The chain recombines TRBV27 with TRBJ1-5; 10 positions match TRBD1. With 0 bases clipped from V and 4 bases from J, the junction kept 0 bases outside the gene matches. Germline CDR1 and CDR2: MNHEY and SMNVEV (reference sequence). The CDR3 spans 15 residues.

The genes are TRBV7-4 and TRBJ2-7, with TRBD2 matching 9 bases. J lost 3 bases, V lost 7 bases, and 4 bases had no gene match. The CDR3 consists of 13 residues. Germline assignment: CDR1 SGHVT and CDR2 SQSDAQ. Here the CDR3 reads CASNNSGSYEQYF. In DNA, the CDR3 is TGTGCCAGCAACAATAGCGGGAGCTACGAGCAGTACTTC.

The V call is TRBV5-1, the J call TRBJ2-6; D possibly corresponds to TRBD2 (5 bases). The CDR3 totals 17 residues. Germline loops: CDR1 SGHRS, CDR2 YFSETQ. Between the trimmed V and J ends, which lost 4 bases and 1 base, there was a span of 15 bases. CDR3 region: CASSGLEGRSGANVLTF. The CDR3 nucleotides read TGCGCCAGCAGCGGACTCGAGGGTAGGTCTGGGGCCAACGTCCTGACTTTC.

CDR3 loop: CASSVGAGGLYYGYTF. For the CDR3, the DNA is TGTGCCAGCAGCGTAGGGGCAGGGGGACTCTACTATGGCTACACCTTC. V and J are TRBV9 and TRBJ1-2, with TRBD1 matching 7 bases. The CDR3 runs to 16 residues. The V gene end was trimmed by 0 bases and the J gene end by 3 bases; junction bases not matched to a gene: 8. CDR1 and CDR2 (germline): SGDLS, YYNGEE.

This chain uses TRBV4-1 with TRBJ2-2, with D possibly being TRBD2 (6 bases). V gave up 3 bases and J gave up 0 bases, with 8 bases separating them. The CDR3 is made up of 15 amino acids. The germline CDR1 and CDR2 sequences are MGHRA and YSYEKL. CDR3 DNA: TGCGCCAGCAGCCAGCGGGATGCGAACACCGGGGAGCTGTTTTTT. Amino acid sequence: CASSQRDANTGELFF.

The gene calls are TRBV14 and TRBJ1-4; 7 nucleotides align to TRBD1. CDR3 length equals 17 residues. V lost 3 bases, J lost 7 bases, and 14 bases stayed unmatched. In germline, CDR1 is SGHDN, CDR2 FVKESK. As DNA, the CDR3 is TGTGCCAGCAGCCACCCAGAAACAGGGGACACGTTTGAAAAACTGTTTTTT. Translated: CASSHPETGDTFEKLFF. Full variable domain (rest looked up from reference TRBV14 and TRBJ1-4): EAGVTQFPSHSVIEKGQTVTLRCDPISGHDNLYWYRRVMGKEIKFLLHFVKESKQDESGMPNNRFLAERTGGTYSTLKVQPAELEDSGVYFCASSHPETGDTFEKLFFGSGTQLSVL.

The chain couples TRBV10-3 to TRBJ2-7; D is undetermined. The CDR3 consists of 11 residues. The V end lost 6 bases, the J end lost 1 base, and 4 bases lay between the germline ends. Germline CDR1 and CDR2: ENHRY and SYGVKD. This CDR3 is CAISPSYEQYF. CDR3 DNA sequence: TGTGCCATCAGCCCGTCCTACGAGCAGTACTTC.

This chain links TRBV15 with TRBJ2-2; 9 bases fit TRBD1. J lost 8 bases, V lost 2 bases, and 6 bases had no gene match. The germline V gene encodes CDR1 LNHNV and CDR2 YYDKDF (reference sequence). The CDR3 is 15 amino acids. CDR3 coding DNA: TGTGCCACCAGCAGACGACAGGGGGTGTCGGGGGAGCTGTTTTTT. It yields the protein CATSRRQGVSGELFF.

This rearrangement joins TRBV2 to TRBJ2-7; 10 bases are a match to TRBD2. Trimming cost V 5 bases and J 0 bases; bases outside gene matches: 1. The CDR3 length is 14 residues. The germline V gene has CDR1 SNHLY and CDR2 FYNNEI. CDR3 in amino acids: CASSPSGSSYEQYF. DNA of the CDR3: TGTGCCAGCAGTCCTAGCGGGAGCTCCTACGAGCAGTACTTC.

This rearrangement joins TRBV5-1 to TRBJ1-1; D is ambiguous. The V end lost 4 bases, the J end lost 4 bases, and 14 bases lay between the germline ends. The germline V gene encodes CDR1 SGHRS and CDR2 YFSETQ. The CDR3 totals 14 residues. The CDR3 loop reads CASSLNPGSTEAFF. CDR3 bases: TGCGCCAGCAGCCTAAACCCGGGAAGCACTGAAGCTTTCTTT.

This clone appeared a single time. This chain links TRBV14 with TRBJ2-7; 7 bases match TRBD2. From germline, CDR1 is SGHDN and CDR2 FVKESK. The ends lost 0 bases at V and 3 bases at J; junction bases unmatched: 5. The CDR3 length is 15 residues. The CDR3 protein is CASSQDSGSYYEQYF. DNA of the CDR3: TGTGCCAGCAGCCAAGATAGCGGGTCATACTACGAGCAGTACTTC.

V and J are TRBV19 and TRBJ2-2; D is possibly TRBD2 (6 bases). Trimming left V 5 bases short and J 4 bases short, with 20 bases between. The germline gives CDR1 LNHDA, CDR2 SQIVND (reference sequence). There are 17 residues in the CDR3. Written as DNA, the CDR3 is TGTGCCAGTAGTGGAGGAGGGTCCCCTCGGGGCACCGGGGAGCTGTTTTTT. Amino acids: CASSGGGSPRGTGELFF.

The chain couples TRBV5-1 to TRBJ2-2; 14 bases are shared with TRBD2. The CDR3 length is 17 residues. Germline V gives CDR1 SGHRS, CDR2 YFSETQ. V gave up 3 bases and J gave up 0 bases; unmatched junction bases: 1. The CDR3 region is CASSWTSGRTNTGELFF. CDR3 nucleotides: TGCGCCAGCAGCTGGACTAGCGGGAGGACGAACACCGGGGAGCTGTTTTTT. Full variable domain (missing parts from reference TRBV5-1 and TRBJ2-2): KAGVTQTPRYLIKTRGQQVTLSCSPISGHRSVSWYQQTPGQGLQFLFEYFSETQRNKGNFPGRFSGRQFSNSRSEMNVSTLELGDSALYLCASSWTSGRTNTGELFFGEGSRLTVL.

Written as DNA, the CDR3 is TGTGCCAGCAGTCCCTCCGGGAGGGCAGATACGCAGTATTTT. It specifies CASSPSGRADTQYF. This chain uses TRBV27 with TRBJ2-3, with 8 positions matching TRBD2. J was trimmed by 4 bases and V by 5 bases; bases with no gene match: 5. The CDR3 consists of 14 residues. Looked up from germline, CDR1 is MNHEY and CDR2 is SMNVEV (reference sequence).

The chain combines TRBV6-5 with TRBJ2-3; TRBD2 matches at 10 bases. CDR3 length equals 13 residues. Germline V gene data show CDR1 as MNHEY and CDR2 as SVGAGI. The J segment lost 2 bases and the V segment lost 10 bases, leaving 3 bases of the junction unmatched. CDR3 nucleotide sequence: TGTGCCATACTAGCGGGATACACAGATACGCAGTATTTT. It specifies CAILAGYTDTQYF.

The gene calls are TRBV14 and TRBJ2-1; TRBD2 matches at 8 bases. The ends lost 0 bases at V and 8 bases at J; junction bases unmatched: 9. Germline V gene data show CDR1 as SGHDN and CDR2 as FVKESK. The CDR3 is 16 amino acids. CDR3 region: CASSQDWASGYHEQFF. The CDR3 DNA is TGTGCCAGCAGCCAAGATTGGGCTAGCGGGTATCATGAGCAGTTCTTC. The full variable domain, rest sourced from reference TRBV14 and TRBJ2-1, is EAGVTQFPSHSVIEKGQTVTLRCDPISGHDNLYWYRRVMGKEIKFLLHFVKESKQDESGMPNNRFLAERTGGTYSTLKVQPAELEDSGVYFCASSQDWASGYHEQFFGPGTRLTVL.